Ten or more counts support the clone carrying this T cell receptor (beta chain). The target antigen is unknown. Researchers defined stable Graves' hyperthyroidism as no ophthalmopathy progression within 18 months. The data were taken from a study of T cells in Graves' hyperthyroidism and ophthalmopathy. The CDR3 length is 18 residues. The junction had 19 bases not matched to a gene; V was cut back by 7 bases and J by 3 bases. CDR1 and CDR2 from the germline V gene are LNHDA and SQIVND (reference sequence). Using RNA transcripts as the source, TCR beta CDR3 regions were amplified. With the HTBI primer set, the TCR CDR3 went through a first round of RT-PCR. TCRdb fed the multiplex PCR reads into MiXCR, producing one record per CDR3 protein. The sample contains roughly 110,000 distinct CDR3 sequences, 15% to 20% of which appear only once. Points from the study as a whole: A model of 13 V-J pairs discriminated ophthalmopathy from stable hyperthyroidism.

The chain is built from TRBV19 and TRBJ2-3; 7 positions match TRBD1. Sequenced input: blood. This TCR came from a woman aged 45-60 years with Graves' hyperthyroidism. The CDR3 protein is CASMPIPAGGALTDTQYF. Written as DNA, the CDR3 is TGTGCCAGTATGCCAATTCCCGCAGGGGGTGCACTTACAGATACGCAGTATTTT.